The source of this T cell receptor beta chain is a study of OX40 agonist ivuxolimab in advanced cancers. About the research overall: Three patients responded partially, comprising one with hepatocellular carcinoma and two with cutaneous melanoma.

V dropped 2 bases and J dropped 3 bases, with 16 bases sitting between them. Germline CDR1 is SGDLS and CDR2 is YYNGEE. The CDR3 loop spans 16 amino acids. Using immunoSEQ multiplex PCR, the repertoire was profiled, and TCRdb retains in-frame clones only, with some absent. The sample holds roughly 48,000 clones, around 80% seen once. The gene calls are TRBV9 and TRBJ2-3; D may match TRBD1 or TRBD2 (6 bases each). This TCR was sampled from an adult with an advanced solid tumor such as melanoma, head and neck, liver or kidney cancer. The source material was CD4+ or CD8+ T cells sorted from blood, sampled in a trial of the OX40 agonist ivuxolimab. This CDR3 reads CASSVQWGAGTDTQYF. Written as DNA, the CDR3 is TGTGCCAGCAGCGTTCAGTGGGGGGCGGGTACAGATACGCAGTATTTT.